The 18 T cell receptor beta chains reported below all come from one sample, sequenced in a study of blood T cell repertoires in COVID-19 (dated by TCRdb to the early 2020s). The method was the immunoSEQ multiplex PCR assay. The immuneACCESS repertoire file appears here via TCRdb, limited to in-frame rearrangements. These files lack a portion of the clones; in checked studies, under half of the deficit traces to unresolved V genes, and the cause of the others is not known. The sample has roughly 200,000 clones on record, about nine tenths of them singletons. Approximately 4% of the sample is in the top ten clones. The sample comprised peripheral blood. The source of these receptors is a woman aged 25 to 45 with acute or convalescent COVID-19.

The CDR3 DNA sequence: TGTGCCAGCAGCCATCTAGTTTCCGGGGAGCAGTTCTTC. Protein product: CASSHLVSGEQFF. J is TRBJ2-1 and V is TRBV3-1 (or the pseudogene TRBV3-2); no clear D. V was pared by 3 bases and J by 10 bases, with 13 bases between. Germline CDR1 LGHDT, CDR2 YNNKEL (reference sequence). CDR3 length equals 13 residues.

The chain couples TRBV15 to TRBJ2-1; 9 bases are a match to TRBD1. J gave up 4 bases and V 0 bases, and 7 bases lay outside the gene matches. This CDR3 is built from 17 residues. Germline V CDR1 and CDR2: LNHNV, YYDKDF (reference sequence). CDR3 bases: TGTGCCACCAGCAGAGATCAAAGACAGGGGGATTACAATGAGCAGTTCTTC. Protein sequence: CATSRDQRQGDYNEQFF.

This chain uses TRBV30 with TRBJ2-7, with a possible D match to TRBD2 (5 bases). V was clipped by 4 bases and J by 3 bases, with 7 bases between them. Per germline, CDR1 GTSNPN and CDR2 SVGIG (reference sequence). The CDR3 length is 11 residues. DNA for the CDR3: TGTGCCTGGATCGGGGTCTACGAGCAGTACTTC. Its translation is CAWIGVYEQYF.

The V call is TRBV6-5, the J call TRBJ1-1; 8 nucleotides match TRBD1. This CDR3 comprises 15 residues. V lost 6 bases to trimming and J lost 0 bases; unmatched junction nucleotides: 6. Germline CDR1 and CDR2: MNHEY and SVGAGI. The CDR3 nucleotides read TGTGCCAGCAGCCCCACAGGGGGAATGAACACTGAAGCTTTCTTT. Protein: CASSPTGGMNTEAFF.

The genes are TRBV7-2 and TRBJ1-4; D gene uncertain. This CDR3 is built from 15 residues. Looked up from germline, CDR1 is SGHTA and CDR2 is FQGNSA. V was pared by 2 bases and J by 3 bases, with 10 bases between. CDR3 DNA: TGTGCCAGCAGCTTACAGAGGAACGCTAATGAAAAACTGTTTTTT. It specifies CASSLQRNANEKLFF.

The rearrangement links TRBV4-2 to TRBJ2-4; D possibly corresponds to TRBD2 (5 bases). V shed 0 bases and J shed 9 bases, with 9 bases lying between them. Germline V gene data show CDR1 as LGHNA and CDR2 as YNFKEQ. The length of the CDR3 is 13 residues. CDR3 protein: CASSQEASGIQYF. CDR3 nucleotide sequence: TGTGCCAGCAGCCAAGAGGCCAGCGGCATTCAGTACTTC.

This chain uses TRBV5-1 with TRBJ2-1, with 7 bases matching TRBD1. The germline CDR1 and CDR2 sequences are SGHRS and YFSETQ. The CDR3 runs to 15 residues. With V trimmed by 0 bases and J by 4 bases, 4 bases remained unmatched. CDR3 loop: CASSLVGTVYNEQFF. The CDR3 DNA is TGCGCCAGCAGCTTGGTAGGGACAGTATACAATGAGCAGTTCTTC.

The chain employs TRBV6-1 and TRBJ2-2; no clear D gene. The CDR3 runs 14 residues. The V end lost 2 bases, the J end lost 2 bases, and 6 bases lay between the germline ends. Germline CDR1 MNHNS, CDR2 SASEGT. CDR3 coding DNA: TGTGCCAGCAGTGAAATCACAAACACCGGGGAGCTGTTTTTT. Its protein product is CASSEITNTGELFF.

This CDR3 reads CATSEKTGSTDTQYF. The CDR3 nucleotides are TGTGCCACCAGTGAAAAAACCGGGTCCACAGATACGCAGTATTTT. The genes are TRBV24-1 and TRBJ2-3; D is unclear. The CDR3 runs 15 residues. V lost 4 bases and J 2 bases, leaving 12 bases between the germline ends. Germline lookup yields CDR1 KGHDR and CDR2 SFDVKD.

The chain couples TRBV27 to TRBJ1-4; D remains unclear. Germline lookup yields CDR1 MNHEY and CDR2 SMNVEV (reference sequence). V lost 6 bases to trimming and J lost 0 bases, with 8 bases between them. The CDR3 loop spans 14 amino acids. Here the CDR3 reads CASRRGATNEKLFF. For the CDR3, the DNA is TGTGCCAGCAGACGCGGGGCAACTAATGAAAAACTGTTTTTT. Looking up the rest from reference TRBV27 and TRBJ1-4 gives the full variable domain: EAQVTQNPRYLITVTGKKLTVTCSQNMNHEYMSWYRQDPGLGLRQIYYSMNVEVTDKGDVPEGYKVSRKEKRNFPLILESPSPNQTSLYFCASRRGATNEKLFFGSGTQLSVL.

J is TRBJ1-6 and V is TRBV6-5; D is possibly TRBD1 (5 bases). The V end was cut by 5 bases, the J end by 7 bases, with 12 bases between. Per the germline V gene, CDR1 is MNHEY and CDR2 is SVGAGI. The CDR3 spans 14 residues. CDR3 residues: CASSNWGLNSPLHF. The CDR3 DNA reads TGTGCCAGCAGTAATTGGGGCCTGAATTCACCCCTCCACTTT.

The chain carries TRBV3-1 (or the pseudogene TRBV3-2) and TRBJ2-1, with D maybe TRBD1 (6 bases). V was clipped by 2 bases and J by 1 base, with 9 bases between them. Germline V lookup: CDR1 LGHDT, CDR2 YNNKEL (reference sequence). This CDR3 has 15 residues. The CDR3 region is CASSQYRGSYNEQFF. CDR3 bases: TGTGCCAGCAGCCAATATAGGGGGTCCTACAATGAGCAGTTCTTC.

The chain links TRBV5-6 to TRBJ1-6; possibly TRBD1 for D (6 bases). The CDR3 has 14 residues. V gave up 5 bases and J gave up 9 bases, with 15 bases separating them. Germline CDR1 is SGHDT and CDR2 is YYEEEE. The chain's CDR3 is CASSQDRISSPLHF. The DNA of the CDR3 is TGTGCCAGCAGTCAGGACAGAATTTCTTCACCCCTCCACTTT. Looking up the rest from reference TRBV5-6 and TRBJ1-6 gives the full variable domain: DAGVTQSPTHLIKTRGQQVTLRCSPKSGHDTVSWYQQALGQGPQFIFQYYEEEERQRGNFPDRFSGHQFPNYSSELNVNALLLGDSALYLCASSQDRISSPLHFGNGTRLTVT.

The chain uses TRBV2 and TRBJ2-7; D perhaps matches TRBD1 (6 bases). V was pared by 10 bases and J by 3 bases, with 16 bases between. The CDR3 totals 13 residues. The V gene's germline CDR1 is SNHLY and CDR2 FYNNEI. The DNA for the CDR3 is TGTGCCATTGGGACACTCACCCACTACGAGCAGTACTTC. This sequence encodes CAIGTLTHYEQYF.

V is TRBV5-4 and J is TRBJ2-5; 14 positions match TRBD2. Germline CDR1 SGHNT, CDR2 YYREEE (reference sequence). Unmatched junction bases numbered 9, after V lost 6 bases and J lost 5 bases. The CDR3 covers 16 residues. This chain's CDR3 is CASTRGLAGVRETQYF. The CDR3 DNA reads TGTGCCAGCACCAGGGGACTAGCGGGAGTTCGCGAGACCCAGTACTTC.

This chain connects TRBV9 to TRBJ2-3, with D possibly being TRBD2 (5 bases). The CDR3 is made up of 15 amino acids. Germline V gene data show CDR1 as SGDLS and CDR2 as YYNGEE. V was trimmed by 0 bases and J by 2 bases, leaving 10 bases between them. CDR3 sequence: CASSVGGLHTDTQYF. CDR3 in DNA: TGTGCCAGCAGCGTAGGCGGGCTTCACACAGATACGCAGTATTTT.

The rearrangement uses TRBV6-1 and TRBJ1-5; D not certain. Trimming took 3 bases from V and 7 from J, leaving 10 bases between them. CDR3 length: 13 residues. Germline loops: CDR1 MNHNS, CDR2 SASEGT. CDR3 in DNA: TGTGCCAGCAGTGAGGAGGTATTGCAGCCCCAGCATTTT. Translating gives CASSEEVLQPQHF.

This chain joins TRBV7-8 and TRBJ2-5, with D maybe TRBD1 (7 bases). With 5 bases removed from V and 5 bases from J, the gap between germline ends came to 36 bases. From germline, CDR1 is SGHVS and CDR2 FQNEAQ. There are 21 residues in the CDR3. This chain's CDR3 is CASSRLPPRASGQGGLETQYF. The CDR3 DNA sequence: TGTGCCAGCAGCCGCCTCCCCCCACGTGCATCTGGGCAGGGGGGACTCGAGACCCAGTACTTC.